This T cell receptor (beta chain) was found in a study of T-cell memory formation after mild COVID-19. TCRdb re-derived calls from the 5' RACE reads in MiXCR, one entry per CDR3 protein. The sample consists of 530,000 or so distinct CDR3 sequences, around 16% of them appearing once. Findings of the study overall: The authors did not confirm SARS-CoV-2 specificity of second-wave clones peaking day 37.

This clonotype appeared a few times. The antigen is not known. CDR3 length equals 18 residues. Germline loops: CDR1 SGHRS, CDR2 YFSETQ. V lost 4 bases and J lost 5, with 25 bases in between. The sample consisted of PBMCs or a T cell subset sorted from them (not recorded which). The TCR was taken from an adult woman who had mild COVID-19 (a few samples of this study predate the infection). Cell type and time point are not known. The gene calls are TRBV5-1 and TRBJ2-1, with D tentatively TRBD2 (5 bases). The CDR3 bases are TGCGCCAGCAGCCAAGAGCCGGGATCCATCCTACAGCACAATGAGCAGTTCTTC. Protein sequence: CASSQEPGSILQHNEQFF.